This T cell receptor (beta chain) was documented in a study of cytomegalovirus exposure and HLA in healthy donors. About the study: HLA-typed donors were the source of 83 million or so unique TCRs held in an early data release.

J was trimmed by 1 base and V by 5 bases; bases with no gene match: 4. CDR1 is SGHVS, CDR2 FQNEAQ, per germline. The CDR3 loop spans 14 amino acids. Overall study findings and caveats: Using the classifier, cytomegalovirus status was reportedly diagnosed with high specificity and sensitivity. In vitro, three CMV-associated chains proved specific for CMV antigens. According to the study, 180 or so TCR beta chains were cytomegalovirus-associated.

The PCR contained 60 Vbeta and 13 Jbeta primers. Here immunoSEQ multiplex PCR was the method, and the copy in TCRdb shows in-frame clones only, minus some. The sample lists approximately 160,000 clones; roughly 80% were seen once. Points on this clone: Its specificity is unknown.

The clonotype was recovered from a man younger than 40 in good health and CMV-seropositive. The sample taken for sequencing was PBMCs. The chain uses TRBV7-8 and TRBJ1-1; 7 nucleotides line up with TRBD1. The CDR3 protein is CASSPRTGNTEAFF. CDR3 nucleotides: TGTGCCAGCAGCCCGCGGACAGGGAACACTGAAGCTTTCTTT.